Following are 26 T cell receptor beta chains from one sample sequenced in a study of molecular identifiers for immune sequencing clone quantification. TCRdb reprocessed the PCR reads via MiXCR and lists one record per CDR3 protein. This sample carries about 640,000 distinct CDR3 sequences, 15% to 20% of them seen once, and the ten largest clones take roughly 0.85%. Sequencing was done on a sample of naive CD8+ T cells from blood, with Jurkat cell RNA spiked in. The subset is: FACS-sorted CD8+CD4-CCR7+CD45RA+ naive T cells. Receptors originate from a human donor in good health. Some libraries in this study had Jurkat cell RNA spiked in.

Many counts were recorded for this clonotype. CDR3 sequence reads: CSVAAGVSYEQYF. CDR3 DNA: TGCAGCGTTGCTGCCGGAGTCTCCTACGAGCAGTACTTC. The chain carries TRBV29-1 and TRBJ2-7, with no clear D. The CDR3 runs 13 residues. Germline V gene lookup returns CDR1 SQVTM and CDR2 ANQGSEA. V was pared by 4 bases and J by 0 bases, with 10 bases between.

This clonotype was recorded many times. This sequence joins TRBV27 and TRBJ1-3; 8 bases are shared with TRBD1. The germline CDR1 and CDR2 sequences are MNHEY and SMNVEV (reference sequence). This CDR3 is built from 19 residues. J was trimmed by 4 bases and V by 6 bases; bases with no gene match: 20. The CDR3 protein is CASRETGTGKDPLGNTIYF. The CDR3 DNA reads TGTGCCAGCAGGGAGACCGGGACAGGAAAAGACCCACTCGGAAACACCATATATTTT.

To note about this clonotype: Because the CDR3 is missing its conserved closing phenylalanine or tryptophan, this is likely a read error. The genes are TRBV7-3 and TRBJ2-5; possibly TRBD1 or TRBD2 for D (5 bases each). The germline gives CDR1 SGHTA, CDR2 FQGTGA. The length of the CDR3 is 14 residues. Trimming cost V 6 bases and J 3 bases, with 14 bases left between them. CDR3 bases: TGTGCCAGCAGTCCCGGGCGAGGGGAAGAGACCCAGTACCTC. Its protein product is CASSPGRGEETQYL.

In the case of this clonotype: Given a much more abundant clone one base away, this may be a read error. This chain links TRBV7-2 with TRBJ1-1; 8 nucleotides agree with TRBD1. CDR3 length: 16 residues. Germline assignment: CDR1 SGHTA and CDR2 FQGNSA. CDR3 nucleotides: TGTGCCAGCAGCCCTGATCGGAGGGGACAGGTCGCTGAAGCTCTCTTT. This sequence encodes CASSPDRRGQVAEALF.

The DNA of the CDR3 is TGTGCCAGCAGTTGGGCTACTGGCGGGGAGAGCACCGGGGAGCTGTTTTTT. It codes for CASSWATGGESTGELFF. The V and J genes are TRBV6-5 and TRBJ2-2, with D possibly matching TRBD2 (6 bases). The CDR3 contains 17 residues. The germline CDR1 and CDR2 sequences are MNHEY and SVGAGI. Trimming took off 4 bases at V and 4 bases at J, with 19 bases between the two ends.

In this sample, this clonotype turned up many times. The rearrangement links TRBV28 to TRBJ1-4; D is unresolved. The CDR3 loop spans 15 amino acids. The V gene lost 3 bases and the J gene lost 4 bases, with 12 bases spanning the gap. CDR1 is MDHEN and CDR2 is SYDVKM in the germline V gene. The CDR3 loop reads CASSFQESFNEKLFF. The CDR3 DNA follows: TGTGCCAGCAGTTTCCAGGAGAGTTTTAATGAAAAACTGTTTTTT.

As for this clonotype: This sequence may be a read error, since a much larger clone differs from it by one base. The rearrangement joins TRBV29-1 to TRBJ2-7, with a tentative D call TRBD2 (6 bases). The CDR3 consists of 13 residues. Germline V lookup: CDR1 SQVTM, CDR2 ANQGSEA. CDR3 residues: CSVIGGGSWERYF. Written as DNA, the CDR3 is TGCAGCGTGATCGGTGGGGGGAGTTGGGAGCGGTACTTC.

Regarding this clonotype: Given a much more abundant clone one base away, this may be a read error. The chain is built from TRBV13 and TRBJ1-2, with D hard to call. Germline CDR1 and CDR2: PRHDT and FYEKMQ (reference sequence). CDR3 size: 13 residues. The CDR3 loop is CAGSTQINYGYTF. In DNA form, the CDR3 reads TGTGCCGGCAGCACCCAAATTAACTATGGCTACACCTTC.

To note about this clonotype: This may be a read error: a much more frequent sequence differs by one nucleotide. Lacking the conserved final phenylalanine or tryptophan, this CDR3 likely reflects a read error. CDR3 loop: CASSYLKFQPQHS. The DNA for the CDR3 is TGTGCCAGCAGTTACTTAAAGTTCCAGCCCCAGCATTCT. The chain joins TRBV6-5 to TRBJ1-5; no firm D call. The CDR3 consists of 13 residues. Germline assignment: CDR1 MNHEY and CDR2 SVGAGI. Trimming took off 1 base at V and 7 bases at J, with 8 bases between the two ends.

In this sample, this clonotype turned up many times. The gene calls are TRBV5-6 and TRBJ2-6; a weak D match, TRBD1 (6 bases). The CDR3 is 17 residues long. Trimming took 4 bases from V and 0 from J, leaving 14 bases between them. Germline V gives CDR1 SGHDT, CDR2 YYEEEE. The CDR3 sequence: CASSRDRSLSGANVLTF. For the CDR3, the DNA is TGTGCCAGCAGCCGTGACAGGAGTCTCTCTGGGGCCAACGTCCTGACTTTC.

A few counts support this clonotype. One end of the junction does not line up with germline, which may come from a read error. V usage is TRBV7-6 and J usage is TRBJ1-6; D uncertain. The germline V gene encodes CDR1 SGHVS and CDR2 FNYEAQ. This CDR3 has 17 residues. The CDR3 sequence: CASSLGSERSYNPPLHF. Written as DNA, the CDR3 is TGTGCCAGCAGCTTAGGCAGTGAGAGGTCCTATAATCCACCCCTCCACTTT.

This clonotype was detected ten times or more. V is TRBV7-9 and J is TRBJ2-4; TRBD1 agrees at 12 bases. This CDR3 region has 15 residues. J was trimmed by 8 bases and V by 8 bases; bases with no gene match: 10. Germline V lookup: CDR1 SEHNR, CDR2 FQNEAQ (reference sequence). The chain's CDR3 is CASSLGTGGHYIQYF. The CDR3 nucleotides read TGTGCCAGCTCGCTCGGGACAGGGGGCCATTACATTCAGTACTTC. Looking up the rest from reference TRBV7-9 and TRBJ2-4 gives the full variable domain: DTGVSQNPRHKITKRGQNVTFRCDPISEHNRLYWYRQTLGQGPEFLTYFQNEAQLEKSRLLSDRFSAERPKGSFSTLEIQRTEQGDSAMYLCASSLGTGGHYIQYFGAGTRLSVL.

This clonotype occurred many times. The chain is built from TRBV6-6 and TRBJ1-2; 9 bases match TRBD1. CDR1 and CDR2 (germline): MNHNY, SVGAGI (reference sequence). V dropped 0 bases and J dropped 1; count of bases not matched to a gene: 12. The CDR3 spans 19 residues. The CDR3 nucleotides are TGTGCCAGCAGTTACTCTATTATGTGGACAGGGGAAGATAACTATGGCTACACCTTC. Translating gives CASSYSIMWTGEDNYGYTF.

This chain connects TRBV6-5 to TRBJ2-1; possible D gene TRBD2, 6 bases. Germline V gene sequence: CDR1 MNHEY, CDR2 SVGAGI. The length of the CDR3 is 16 residues. V dropped 6 bases and J dropped 3 bases, with 18 bases sitting between them. The CDR3 bases are TGTGCCAGCAGACCCACGGCGGGGAGCCTCTACAATGAGCAGTTCTTC. Protein product: CASRPTAGSLYNEQFF.

The sample holds many counts of this clonotype. The chain joins TRBV7-7 to TRBJ2-5; 8 bases align to TRBD2. The J segment lost 1 base and the V segment lost 5 bases, leaving 12 bases of the junction unmatched. The CDR3 is made up of 17 amino acids. The germline V gene encodes CDR1 SSHAT and CDR2 FNYEAQ (reference sequence). The CDR3: CASSPTGGLGFQETQYF. The DNA of the CDR3 is TGTGCCAGCAGCCCAACGGGGGGGCTGGGTTTCCAAGAGACCCAGTACTTC.

This clonotype occurred once. Possible read error: a much larger clone is one base away. The conserved closing phenylalanine or tryptophan is absent in this CDR3, likely reflecting a read error. The gene calls are TRBV9 and TRBJ2-3; 9 bases are a match to TRBD1. There are 15 residues in the CDR3. CDR1 is SGDLS, CDR2 YYNGEE, per germline. V lost 3 bases, J lost 4 bases, and 6 bases stayed unmatched. The CDR3 loop reads CASSEQGAYSDTQYL. In DNA form, the CDR3 reads TGTGCCAGCAGCGAACAGGGGGCGTACTCAGATACGCAGTATCTT.

The chain uses TRBV30 and TRBJ2-7, with TRBD2 matching over 8 bases. The V and J ends lost 2 bases and 3 bases, in that order; junction bases with no gene match: 12. The CDR3 contains 16 residues. Germline V gene lookup returns CDR1 GTSNPN and CDR2 SVGIG (reference sequence). The CDR3 DNA reads as TGTGCCTGGAGTACTTCTGACGGGGGGGCCTTCTACGAGCAGTACTTC. Its translation: CAWSTSDGGAFYEQYF.

This clonotype was counted at least ten times. This chain joins TRBV6-1 and TRBJ2-3, with 11 bases aligning to TRBD2. The CDR3 is 15 residues long. Germline V gene lookup returns CDR1 MNHNS and CDR2 SASEGT. The J segment lost 6 bases and the V segment lost 4 bases, leaving 6 bases of the junction unmatched. CDR3 protein: CASSVVAGGPDTQYF. For the CDR3, the DNA is TGTGCCAGCAGTGTGGTAGCGGGAGGGCCGGATACGCAGTATTTT.

On this clonotype: This clone may be a read error of a much larger clone one base away. For the CDR3, the DNA is TGTGCCAGCAGTCTTCGCGGGACCAAATCCTACGAGCAGTACTTC. Protein sequence: CASSLRGTKSYEQYF. V gene TRBV28 combines with J gene TRBJ2-7, with D possibly TRBD2 on 6 matching bases. V gave up 5 bases and J gave up 1 base, with 15 bases separating them. The CDR3 is made up of 15 amino acids. From germline, CDR1 is MDHEN and CDR2 SYDVKM.

This clonotype was counted between two and nine times. A read error is possible here, since a much larger clone lies one base away. The chain joins TRBV19 to TRBJ2-2; no definite D call. The CDR3 has 13 residues. Looked up from germline, CDR1 is LNHDA and CDR2 is SQIVND (reference sequence). The CDR3 reads CTSSIVSAGELFF. The CDR3 nucleotides read TGTACCAGTAGTATTGTATCGGCCGGGGAGCTGTTTTTT.

Worth noting for this clonotype: A read error may be the cause here, since a much bigger clone is one base away. No conserved phenylalanine or tryptophan is present at the end of the CDR3, so a read error is the likely explanation. The V call is TRBV9, the J call TRBJ2-7; D might be TRBD1 or TRBD2, each matching 6 bases. CDR1 and CDR2 from the germline V gene are SGDLS and YYNGEE. The CDR3 length is 13 residues. Trimming took off 3 bases at V and 4 bases at J, with 11 bases between the two ends. CDR3: CASSGGGQYEQYL. The CDR3 DNA sequence: TGTGCCAGCAGCGGAGGGGGGCAGTACGAGCAGTACCTC.

V and J are TRBV28 and TRBJ1-5; D is possibly TRBD1 (6 bases). V lost 6 bases to trimming and J lost 5 bases, with 20 bases between them. This CDR3 spans 16 amino acids. Germline V gives CDR1 MDHEN, CDR2 SYDVKM. CDR3 protein: CASSLQAGAFYQPQHF. CDR3 in DNA: TGTGCCAGCAGCCTCCAAGCAGGGGCCTTCTATCAGCCCCAGCATTTT.

This clonotype was seen many times. The chain is built from TRBV12-3 or TRBV12-4 and TRBJ1-1, with 8 bases matching TRBD1. This CDR3 region has 19 residues. J gave up 0 bases and V 7 bases, and 19 bases lay outside the gene matches. The DNA of the CDR3 is TGTGCCAGCACTCCGGGACAGGTGCTCTATTATCACATGAACACTGAAGCTTTCTTT. It encodes CASTPGQVLYYHMNTEAFF.

V usage is TRBV6-1 and J usage is TRBJ1-2; unclear D gene. The germline gives CDR1 MNHNS, CDR2 SASEGT. V gave up 6 bases and J gave up 4 bases, with 18 bases separating them. There are 15 residues in the CDR3. CDR3: CASRSGVQWAYGYTF. For the CDR3, the DNA is TGTGCCAGCAGGTCTGGGGTACAATGGGCCTATGGCTACACCTTC.

This clonotype was observed many times. The V and J genes are TRBV7-9 and TRBJ2-3; possible D gene TRBD2, 5 bases. V was clipped by 5 bases and J by 2 bases, with 17 bases between them. This CDR3 has 16 residues. Germline V gives CDR1 SEHNR, CDR2 FQNEAQ (reference sequence). CDR3 region: CASSVPGSDFTDTQYF. The CDR3 DNA is TGTGCCAGCAGCGTCCCGGGATCCGATTTCACAGATACGCAGTATTTT. The whole variable domain, filled in from reference TRBV7-9 and TRBJ2-3, reads DTGVSQNPRHKITKRGQNVTFRCDPISEHNRLYWYRQTLGQGPEFLTYFQNEAQLEKSRLLSDRFSAERPKGSFSTLEIQRTEQGDSAMYLCASSVPGSDFTDTQYFGPGTRLTVL.

This clonotype was found many times. This sequence joins TRBV9 and TRBJ2-5; tentatively, D is TRBD2 (5 bases). Deletions cut 0 bases from V and 2 bases from J, with 11 bases between. This CDR3 contains 15 residues. Per germline, CDR1 SGDLS and CDR2 YYNGEE. In DNA form, the CDR3 reads TGTGCCAGCAGCGTAGTTGAGGGCCCACAAGAGACCCAGTACTTC. This sequence encodes CASSVVEGPQETQYF.